This record concerns one TCR beta chain sequence. Its antigen is still unknown. No base-level quality is on record; no much larger clone is a single base apart. In total, more than 500 healthy bone marrow donors made up the cohort. All cohort members were sampled while nominally healthy, although unrecorded immune exposures were likely present. The donor tested CMV seropositive, placing the donor among the 289 seropositive members of the cohort. A peripheral blood sample was provided by each donor, and peripheral blood mononuclear cells were used for TCR beta sequencing. The Qiagen DNeasy Blood Extraction Kit was used to extract genomic DNA from the blood cell samples. This entry is derived from a study of cytomegalovirus exposure and HLA in healthy donors (dated 2017 in TCRdb). Broadly, across the study: An earlier analysis of about 530 of the donors reported approximately 300 Gb of sequence data and 95 million to 140 million unique TCR beta sequences obtained from about 200 million T cells. In a later genetic analysis, genome-wide SNP genotypes for about 55% of the roughly 700 donors were used, and that subset was treated as a discovery cohort. Across 398 genotyped donors of the cohort, an average of roughly 230,000 unique TCR beta nucleotide sequences per donor were sequenced, and 15% to 20% of those sequences were non-productive. The T cell repertoires of 666 subjects were profiled by immunosequencing and related to cytomegalovirus serostatus. To predict cytomegalovirus infection status, the study combined high-throughput TCR immunosequencing, statistical association of individual TCRs with disease status, and machine learning. In the later analysis, no new phenotypic data were used to find candidate immune exposures; instead, reliance was placed on TCR beta sequences and their occurrence across donors. In addition to the first cohort of approximately 670 subjects, a separate validation cohort of 120 different subjects was used. To study patterns of TCR occurrence, a later analysis re-analyzed previously published TCR beta repertoires from around 660 donors and added high-resolution HLA genotyping. Around 320 gigabases of sequencing data and approximately 93 million unique TCR sequences were included in an early release covering about 700 HLA-typed donors. About 5 DR-DQ haplotypes were handled as single units for association and clustering, since linkage in the cohort was strong. The number of donors typed differed by locus, with roughly 629-640 for A, B, C, DRB1 and DQB1, over 500 for DQA1, 600 to 610 for DPA1, and under 490 for DPB1. Donor age, sex, ethnicity and CMV serostatus were compiled alongside the repertoire data. Both class I and class II loci were covered by HLA typing, at four-digit resolution. An earlier analysis of more than 450 of the donors used high-throughput TCR beta sequencing to judge whether each TCR beta V gene segment behaved as functional or pseudogenic. Of the 398 genotyped donors, approximately 83% fell in the genetic ancestry cluster associated with self-reported Caucasian donors. All discovery cohort repertoires had been generated using a single sequencing platform. The study aimed to test whether cataloging public T cell receptors could reveal signatures of past pathogen exposure.

Based on the germline V gene, the CDR1 and CDR2 sequences are MNHEY and SVGAGI. The CDR3 has 13 amino acids, counting the end cysteine and phenylalanine. The kept DNA is CDR3 alone, 39 bases in frame from the first base. The junction carries 7 bases between V and J, which are trimmed by 5 bases and 0 bases respectively. The library was obtained by the immunoSEQ multiplex PCR assay. A mixture of 60 forward primers for TCR Vbeta segments and 13 reverse primers for TCR Jbeta segments was used in the multiplex PCR. A multiplex PCR assay on genomic DNA amplified the CDR3 region of rearranged TCR beta genes. On the Illumina HiSeq System, the amplified TCR beta libraries were sequenced as 87-base-pair reads. From the authors' description of their analysis: In a later analysis, about 80 million unique TCR beta chains were counted across the roughly 610 repertoires, and roughly 11 million of these chains were shared by at least two donors. To remove PCR and sequencing errors, raw reads were error-corrected and collapsed into unique sequences using a nearest-neighbor algorithm that merged closely related sequences. CDR3 sequences were aligned to IMGT reference sequences to assign V, D and J gene segments. Each retained sequence needed at least a six-nucleotide match to both a V gene segment and a J gene segment. A rearrangement was called productive if the CDR3 had no stop codons and remained in frame with V and J, and every other rearrangement was called non-productive. CDR3 was defined by IMGT convention, running from the second conserved V-encoded cysteine to the conserved J-encoded phenylalanine. The earlier analysis of roughly 590 of the donors excluded any sequence lacking an unambiguous match to a single V gene segment. An earlier analysis of several hundred of the donors classified V segments as functional when productive rearrangements were above 56.7% and as segregating when the standard deviation between donors was above 5%. A statistical classification framework was developed to diagnose cytomegalovirus status using the catalog of TCR beta chain sequences. In a later analysis, TCR nucleotide sequences were compared against IMGT/GENE-DB human TR gene sequences so that V and J genes could be assigned. The TCRdist pipeline was used in a later analysis to assign CDR3 sequences and most-parsimonious VDJ recombination scenarios. In a later analysis, each TCR beta chain was defined by its CDR3 amino acid sequence together with its V-gene family, and reads without a unique V-gene family were excluded. A later analysis removed 600 or so highly shared, low-generation-probability nucleotide sequences to deal with suspected cross-contamination and a sequencing artifact. For each public chain, a later analysis derived a clonal expansion index from normalized ranks of inferred template counts within each repertoire. In a later analysis, generation probabilities were computed using a VDJ recombination model fitted to out-of-frame rearrangements, and the results were checked against IGoR. In a later analysis, hypergeometric tests were used to score TCR-TCR, TCR-HLA and TCR-CMV co-occurrence, with a repertoire-size bias correction applied to TCR pairs. A later analysis estimated false discovery rates by permuting HLA or CMV assignments 20 times. A later analysis grouped co-occurring TCRs with DBSCAN, adding TCRdist sequence similarity when clustering within HLA-allele-positive subsets. Co-occurrence clustering excluded repertoires with fewer than 30,000 or more than 120,000 public chains, plus five with anomalous nucleotide sharing. Entries here come from immuneACCESS through TCRdb and include only in-frame sequences with V and J called. Some clones fail to appear in such tables; in the studies checked, an unresolved V gene covers under half of the shortfall, and the cause of the remainder is unknown. V and J calls and clone size follow that table, whereas D and trimming were derived from the DNA. The sample data list tens of thousands of clones, and 75% to 90% of these were observed just once. The ten largest make up 12% of the sample.

On the study overall, not on this receptor specifically: Across donors, most TCR sequences were observed very rarely, whereas some public TCRs were present in many individuals. Presence/absence analyses assumed roughly uniform sequencing depth across donors, an assumption that may not hold. A cluster of highly shared sequence variants was judged likely to represent a technical artifact of the sequencing pipeline. In a later analysis, HLA-associated TCR beta chains showed more clonal expansion and lower generation probabilities than non-associated chains that were equally common. Some IMGT-functional V segments, including TRBV6-2 and TRBV6-3, could not be distinguished by the 87-base-pair reads and were therefore excluded. In a later analysis, several top co-occurrence clusters were reported to appear linked to parvovirus B19, influenza, CMV and Epstein-Barr virus. In an earlier analysis of 587 of the donors, most TCR beta V segments appeared in productive rearrangements about 87% or about 30% of the time, broadly matching IMGT annotations. A later analysis found that most CMV-associated TCR beta chains appeared HLA-restricted, with HLA associations seemingly driven largely by CMV exposure. According to the authors, the approach could potentially be generalized to other disease states and immunological phenotypes. In vitro tests confirmed that a few of the cytomegalovirus-associated TCR beta chains recognize cytomegalovirus antigens. The earlier analysis of about 600 of the donors excluded some 15 rarely observed V segments, including chromosome 9 orphons, because counts were too low. Because some donors lacked HLA typing at each locus, the association tests relied only on the typed subset. Cytomegalovirus status was reported to be diagnosed by the classifier with high specificity and sensitivity in both the original and validation cohorts. In the study, some 160 TCR beta chains were listed as associated with cytomegalovirus. This cohort had only TCR beta chains sequenced, and the lack of alpha or paired-chain data limited which features could be detected. According to a later genetic analysis, donors in an Asian-associated ancestry cluster had fewer N-insertions in productive TCRs than the approximately 710-donor mean. V-gene and J-gene trimming of TCR beta chains was associated with a missense DCLRE1C variant in a later genetic analysis, and the association was replicated in an independent cohort. A later analysis found that TCR association rates varied across HLA loci, with DRB1 alleles showing the most associated TCRs and HLA-C alleles the fewest. Linkage disequilibrium might explain the correlated functional status among segregating V segments, but an unknown experimental factor could not be ruled out. Strong co-occurrence of HLA alleles, especially DR and DQ, made assigning TCR associations to individual alleles difficult. A further reported finding was that TCR beta sequences accurately predicted the HLA-A and HLA-B alleles for most subjects in the first cohort. Specific HLA alleles were associated with 16,951 TCR beta sequences at a false discovery rate of 0.05 in a later analysis. The only immune exposure information available for the cohort was CMV serostatus.

This clonotype originated in a woman in her twenties or thirties in good health and CMV-seropositive. The chain couples TRBV6-5 to TRBJ2-5; the D gene is unclear. The sequenced sample consisted of PBMCs. The CDR3 region has the sequence CASSGEYQETQYF. The nucleotide sequence is TGTGCCAGCAGTGGAGAGTACCAAGAGACCCAGTACTTC.